This T cell receptor (beta chain) was documented in a study of patients and donors after allogeneic stem cell transplantation. From the RT-PCR reads, TCRdb called clonotypes with MiXCR, one entry per CDR3 protein. The sample lists 390,000 or so distinct CDR3 sequences; more than 15% were seen once. The germline V and J ends were trimmed by 7 bases and 6 bases, with 19 bases remaining between them. The CDR3 sequence is 14 residues long. Germline loops: CDR1 PRHDT, CDR2 FYEKMQ (reference sequence). The sample holds a few counts of this clonotype. Sequences were obtained from blood, either unsorted or a sorted T cell fraction (not recorded which). The sequence derives from a human donor who was either an allogeneic HSCT recipient or a stem cell or donor lymphocyte infusion donor (not recorded which). It is not recorded whose cells these are; they may come from a transplant donor. The rearrangement joins TRBV13 to TRBJ2-7; the D gene is possibly TRBD2 (6 bases). The CDR3: CASNRLGAGGEQYF. As DNA, the CDR3 is TGTGCCAGCAACAGACTAGGGGCTGGTGGCGAGCAGTACTTC. The variable domain in full, completed from reference TRBV13 and TRBJ2-7, reads AAGVIQSPRHLIKEKRETATLKCYPIPRHDTVYWYQQGPGQDPQFLISFYEKMQSDKGSIPDRFSAQQFSDYHSELNMSSLELGDSALYFCASNRLGAGGEQYFGPGTRLTVT.